The rows below give T cell receptor beta chains drawn from one sample of a study of blood T cell repertoires in COVID-19. Data came from immunoSEQ multiplex PCR; TCRdb stores just in-frame clones and leaves some out. Here the sample spans around 47,000 clones, 81% being singletons. Sequencing was carried out using peripheral blood. The receptor set was obtained from a woman of 80 years or more with COVID-19, enrolled during active disease. CDR3s include the opening cysteine and the closing phenylalanine or tryptophan. Fields, in order: J gene, V gene, D gene, clone size, CDR3 DNA, CDR3 protein. A D gene is named only where the DNA matches it firmly. Part of the rows lack a size; the others show once, few, many or a class for expanded clones.

TRBJ1-6,TRBV28,.,.,TGTGCCAGCAGTCCTGGGACATCTGCAAAACCCCTCCACTTT,CASSPGTSAKPLHF
TRBJ1-1,TRBV19,TRBD1,many,TGTGTAATCCAAGGGGGCGGACCGAATGAAGCTTTCTTT,CVIQGGGPNEAFF
TRBJ2-7,TRBV24-1,TRBD1,.,TGTGCCACCAGTGATCCTACCGGGACAGGCTACGAGCAGTACTTC,CATSDPTGTGYEQYF
TRBJ1-1,TRBV18,.,.,TGTGCCAGTCTGACGGGTCGGGGAAGGGTTACTGAAGCTTTCTTT,CASLTGRGRVTEAFF
TRBJ1-3,TRBV27,TRBD1,.,TGTGCCAGCAGTTTCAGGGGGCCTGGAAACACCATATATTTT,CASSFRGPGNTIYF
TRBJ1-4,TRBV19,.,once,TGTGCCAGTTCCAGGGCAACTAATGAAAAACTGTTTTTT,CASSRATNEKLFF
TRBJ2-2,TRBV6-2/TRBV6-3,TRBD2,.,TGTGCCAGCAGTTCAGTCCCCCGACTAGCGGGAGGGCGAAGGAACACCGGGGAGCTGTTTTTT,CASSSVPRLAGGRRNTGELFF
TRBJ2-1,TRBV24-1,TRBD2,.,TGTGCCACCAGTGATTCGCGGGAGGCCGAGCAGTTCTTC,CATSDSREAEQFF
TRBJ2-1,TRBV28,TRBD2,few,TGTGCCAGCAGTTCGCCCGCGGCGGGAGGAAGGGGGCAGTTCTTC,CASSSPAAGGRGQFF
TRBJ2-1,TRBV20-1,.,.,TGCAGTGCTAGTACGACAGTCAATGAGCAGTTCTTC,CSASTTVNEQFF
TRBJ1-6,TRBV6-1,TRBD1,.,TGTGCCAGCAGTGATGAGACAGGGGATAATTCACCCCTCCACTTT,CASSDETGDNSPLHF
TRBJ2-7,TRBV3-1/TRBV3-2,TRBD2,.,TGTGCCAGCAGCCAACCGACTAGCGGGAGACGCGAGCAGTACTTC,CASSQPTSGRREQYF
TRBJ2-6,TRBV7-3,.,.,TGTGCCAGCAGCTCCAGGACAGTATCTTTCTCTGGGGCCAACGTCCTGACTTTC,CASSSRTVSFSGANVLTF
TRBJ2-2,TRBV6-5,.,.,TGTGCCAGCAGAGACGGGTCGAACACCGGGGAGCTGTTTTTT,CASRDGSNTGELFF
TRBJ2-6,TRBV19,.,.,TGTGCCAGTAGTATTTCCCCGCTAGCAGCTGGGGCCAACGTCCTGACTTTC,CASSISPLAAGANVLTF
TRBJ2-5,TRBV6-5,TRBD2,.,TGTGCCAGCAGTTACTCGTTCACTAGCGGCCAAGAGACCCAGTACTTC,CASSYSFTSGQETQYF
TRBJ2-2,TRBV12-2,.,.,.,CASRVAYGTANTGELFF
TRBJ1-2,TRBV19,.,.,TGTGCCAGTAGTATCCGGGTCAGAGGAGGTGGCTACACCTTC,CASSIRVRGGGYTF
TRBJ2-5,TRBV30,TRBD1,few,TGTGCCTGGAGTGGGACAGGGGGAGAGACCCAGTACTTC,CAWSGTGGETQYF
TRBJ1-5,TRBV10-3,.,.,TGTGCCATCAGTGGACAGGAGAACAATCAGCCCCAGCATTTT,CAISGQENNQPQHF